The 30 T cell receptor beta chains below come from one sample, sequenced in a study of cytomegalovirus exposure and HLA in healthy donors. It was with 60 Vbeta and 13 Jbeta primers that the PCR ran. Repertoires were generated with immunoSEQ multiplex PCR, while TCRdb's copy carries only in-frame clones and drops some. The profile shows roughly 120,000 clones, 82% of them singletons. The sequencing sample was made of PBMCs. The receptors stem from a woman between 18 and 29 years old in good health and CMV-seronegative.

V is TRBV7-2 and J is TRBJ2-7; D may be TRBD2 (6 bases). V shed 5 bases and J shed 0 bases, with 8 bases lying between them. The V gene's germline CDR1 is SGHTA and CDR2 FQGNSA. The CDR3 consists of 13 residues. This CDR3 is CASSPTSSYEQYV. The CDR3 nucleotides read TGTGCCAGCAGCCCGACTAGCTCCTACGAGCAGTACGTC.

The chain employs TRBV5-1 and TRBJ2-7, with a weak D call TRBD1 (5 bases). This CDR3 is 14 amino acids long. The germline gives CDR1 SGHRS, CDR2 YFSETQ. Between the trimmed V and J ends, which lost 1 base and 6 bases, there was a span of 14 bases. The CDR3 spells CASSLKWGDGEQYF. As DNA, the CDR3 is TGCGCCAGCAGCTTGAAATGGGGCGACGGCGAGCAGTACTTC.

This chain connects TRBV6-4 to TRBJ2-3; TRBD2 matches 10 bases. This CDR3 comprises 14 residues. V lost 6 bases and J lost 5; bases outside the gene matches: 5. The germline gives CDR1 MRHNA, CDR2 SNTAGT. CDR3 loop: CASSPSGSKDTQYF. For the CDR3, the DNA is TGTGCCAGCAGCCCTAGCGGGAGTAAAGATACGCAGTATTTT.

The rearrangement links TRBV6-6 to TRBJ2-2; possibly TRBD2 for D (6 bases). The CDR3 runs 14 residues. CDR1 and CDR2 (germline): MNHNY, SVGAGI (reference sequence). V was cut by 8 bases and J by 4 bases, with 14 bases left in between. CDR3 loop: CASRDSTFTGELFF. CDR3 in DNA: TGTGCCAGCCGGGACTCAACCTTCACCGGGGAGCTGTTTTTT.

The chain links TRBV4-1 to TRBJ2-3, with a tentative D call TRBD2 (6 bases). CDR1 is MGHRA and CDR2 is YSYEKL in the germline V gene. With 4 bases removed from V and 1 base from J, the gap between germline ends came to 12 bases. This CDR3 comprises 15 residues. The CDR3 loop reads CASSPQRVRTDTQYF. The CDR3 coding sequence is TGCGCCAGCAGCCCGCAGCGGGTTCGCACAGATACGCAGTATTTT.

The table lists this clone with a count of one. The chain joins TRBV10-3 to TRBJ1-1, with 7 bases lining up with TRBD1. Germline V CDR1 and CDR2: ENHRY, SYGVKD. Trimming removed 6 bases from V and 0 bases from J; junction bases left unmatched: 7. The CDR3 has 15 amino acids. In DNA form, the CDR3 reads TGTGCCATCAGGGGGATGACAGGGCTGAACACTGAAGCTTTCTTT. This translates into CAIRGMTGLNTEAFF.

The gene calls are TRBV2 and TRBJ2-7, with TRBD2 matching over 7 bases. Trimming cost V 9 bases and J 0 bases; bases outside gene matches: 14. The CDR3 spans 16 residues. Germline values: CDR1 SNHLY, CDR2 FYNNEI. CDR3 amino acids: CARKLVERGLSYEQYV. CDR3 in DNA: TGTGCCAGGAAATTAGTCGAGCGGGGCCTCTCCTACGAGCAGTACGTC.

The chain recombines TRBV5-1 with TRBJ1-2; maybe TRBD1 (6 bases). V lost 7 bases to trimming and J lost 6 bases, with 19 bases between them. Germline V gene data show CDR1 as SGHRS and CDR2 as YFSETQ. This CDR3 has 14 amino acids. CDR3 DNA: TGCGCCAGCCGTTGGGACACCGGCCGTCATGGCTACACCTTC. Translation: CASRWDTGRHGYTF.

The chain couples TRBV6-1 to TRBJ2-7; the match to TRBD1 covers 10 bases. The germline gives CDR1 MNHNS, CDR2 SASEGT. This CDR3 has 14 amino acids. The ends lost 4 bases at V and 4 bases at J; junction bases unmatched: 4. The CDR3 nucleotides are TGTGCCAGCAGTGTCCGGGGACAGGGGTACGAGCAGTACTTC. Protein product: CASSVRGQGYEQYF.

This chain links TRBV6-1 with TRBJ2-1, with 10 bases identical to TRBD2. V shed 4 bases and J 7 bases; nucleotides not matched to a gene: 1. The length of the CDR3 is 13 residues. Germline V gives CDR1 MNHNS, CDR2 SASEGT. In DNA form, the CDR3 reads TGTGCCAGCAGTGCTAGCGGGAGTAATGAGCAGTTCTTC. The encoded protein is CASSASGSNEQFF.

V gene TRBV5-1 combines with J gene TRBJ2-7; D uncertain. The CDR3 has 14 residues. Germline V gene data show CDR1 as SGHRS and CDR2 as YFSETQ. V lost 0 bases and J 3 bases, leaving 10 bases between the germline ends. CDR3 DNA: TGCGCCAGCAGCTTGGATCGCAGTCTCTACGAGCAGTACTTC. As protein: CASSLDRSLYEQYF.

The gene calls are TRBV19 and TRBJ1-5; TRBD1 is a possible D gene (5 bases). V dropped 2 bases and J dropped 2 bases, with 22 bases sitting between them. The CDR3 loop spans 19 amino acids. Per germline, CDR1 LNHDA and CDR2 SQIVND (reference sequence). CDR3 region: CASSIIGASARFGNQPQHF. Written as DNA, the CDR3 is TGTGCCAGTAGTATAATAGGGGCCTCGGCCCGGTTTGGCAATCAGCCCCAGCATTTT.

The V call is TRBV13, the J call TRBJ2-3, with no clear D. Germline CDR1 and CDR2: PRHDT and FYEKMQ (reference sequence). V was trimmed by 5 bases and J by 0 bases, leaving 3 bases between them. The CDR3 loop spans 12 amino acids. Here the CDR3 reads CASSLSTDTQYF. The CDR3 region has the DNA TGTGCCAGCAGCCTCAGCACAGATACGCAGTATTTT.

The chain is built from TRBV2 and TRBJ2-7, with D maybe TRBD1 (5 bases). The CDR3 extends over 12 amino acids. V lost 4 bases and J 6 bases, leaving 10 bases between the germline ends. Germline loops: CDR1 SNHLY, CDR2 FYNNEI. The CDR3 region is CASSGQWVEQYF. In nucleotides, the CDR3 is TGTGCCAGCAGTGGACAGTGGGTCGAGCAGTACTTC.

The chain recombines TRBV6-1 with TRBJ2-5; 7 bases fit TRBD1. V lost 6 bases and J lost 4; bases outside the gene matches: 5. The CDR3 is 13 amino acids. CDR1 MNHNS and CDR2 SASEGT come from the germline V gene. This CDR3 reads CASSQGVGETQYF. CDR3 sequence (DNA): TGTGCCAGCAGCCAGGGGGTAGGAGAGACCCAGTACTTC.

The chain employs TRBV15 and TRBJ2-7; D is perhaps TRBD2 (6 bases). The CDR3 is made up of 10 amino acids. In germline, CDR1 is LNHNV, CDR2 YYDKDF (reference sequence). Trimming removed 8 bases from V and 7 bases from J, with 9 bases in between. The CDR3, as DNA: TGTGCCACCCGGGCGGGGGAGCAGTACTTC. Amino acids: CATRAGEQYF.

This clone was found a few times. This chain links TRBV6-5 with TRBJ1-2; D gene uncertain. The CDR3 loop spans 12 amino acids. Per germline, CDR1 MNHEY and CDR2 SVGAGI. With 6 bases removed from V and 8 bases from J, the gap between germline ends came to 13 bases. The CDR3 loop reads CASRSPSGGYTF. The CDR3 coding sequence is TGTGCCAGCAGATCCCCTAGTGGGGGCTACACCTTC.

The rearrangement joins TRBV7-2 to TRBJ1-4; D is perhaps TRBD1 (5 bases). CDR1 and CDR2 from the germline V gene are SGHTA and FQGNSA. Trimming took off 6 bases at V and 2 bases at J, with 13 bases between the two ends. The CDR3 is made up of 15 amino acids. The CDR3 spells CASRHGGVTNEKLFF. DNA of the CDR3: TGTGCCAGCAGACATGGGGGGGTCACTAATGAAAAACTGTTTTTT.

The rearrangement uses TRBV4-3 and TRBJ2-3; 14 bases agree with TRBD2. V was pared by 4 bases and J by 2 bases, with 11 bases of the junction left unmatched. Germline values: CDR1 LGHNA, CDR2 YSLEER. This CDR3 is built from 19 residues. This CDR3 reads CASSLWTSGGTPNTDTQYF. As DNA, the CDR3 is TGCGCCAGCAGCCTATGGACTAGCGGGGGGACCCCTAACACAGATACGCAGTATTTT.

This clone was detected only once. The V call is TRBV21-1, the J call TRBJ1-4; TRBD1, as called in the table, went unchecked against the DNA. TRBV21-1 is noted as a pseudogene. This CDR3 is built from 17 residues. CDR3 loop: CASSKTMTGHLNEKLFF. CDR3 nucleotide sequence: TGTGCCAGCAGCAAAACTATGACGGGACACCTTAATGAAAAACTGTTTTTT.

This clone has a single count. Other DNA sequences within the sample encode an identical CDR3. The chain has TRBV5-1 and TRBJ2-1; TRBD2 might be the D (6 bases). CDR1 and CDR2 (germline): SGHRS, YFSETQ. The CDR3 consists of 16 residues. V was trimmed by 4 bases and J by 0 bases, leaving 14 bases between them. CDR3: CASSPGQTSSYNEQFF. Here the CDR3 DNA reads TGCGCCAGCAGCCCGGGCCAGACTAGCTCCTACAATGAGCAGTTCTTC.

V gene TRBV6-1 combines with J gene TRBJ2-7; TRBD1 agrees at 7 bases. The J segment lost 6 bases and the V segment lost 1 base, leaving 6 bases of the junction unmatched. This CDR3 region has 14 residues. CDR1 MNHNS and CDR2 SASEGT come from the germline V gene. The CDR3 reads CASSEDPHRGEQYF. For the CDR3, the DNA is TGTGCCAGCAGTGAAGACCCCCACAGGGGCGAGCAGTACTTC.

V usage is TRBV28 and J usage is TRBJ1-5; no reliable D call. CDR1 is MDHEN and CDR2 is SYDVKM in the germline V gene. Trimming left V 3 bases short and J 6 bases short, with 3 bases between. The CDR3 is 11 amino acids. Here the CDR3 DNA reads TGTGCCAGCAGTTTCGGTCAGCCCCAGCATTTT. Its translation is CASSFGQPQHF.

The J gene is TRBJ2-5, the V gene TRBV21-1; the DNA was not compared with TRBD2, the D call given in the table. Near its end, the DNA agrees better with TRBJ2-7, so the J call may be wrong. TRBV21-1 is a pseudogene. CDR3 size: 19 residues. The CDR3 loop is CASTGEGTSGRLPGYEQYF. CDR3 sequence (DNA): TGTGCCAGCACCGGAGAGGGGACTAGCGGGAGGCTGCCGGGTTACGAGCAGTACTTC.

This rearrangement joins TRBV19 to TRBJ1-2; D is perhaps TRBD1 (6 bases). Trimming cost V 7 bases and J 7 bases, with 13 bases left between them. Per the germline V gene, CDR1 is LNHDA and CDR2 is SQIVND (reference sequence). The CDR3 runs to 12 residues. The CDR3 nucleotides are TGTGCCAGTACCCTAGGGGGTGCTGGCTACACCTTC. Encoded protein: CASTLGGAGYTF.

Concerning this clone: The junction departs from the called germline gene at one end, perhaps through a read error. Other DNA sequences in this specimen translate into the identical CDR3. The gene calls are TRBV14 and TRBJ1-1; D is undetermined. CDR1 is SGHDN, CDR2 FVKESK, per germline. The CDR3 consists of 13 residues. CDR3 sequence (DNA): TGTGCCAGTAGCCAAGTGGGGAGTAGTGAAGCTTTCTTT. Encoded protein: CASSQVGSSEAFF.

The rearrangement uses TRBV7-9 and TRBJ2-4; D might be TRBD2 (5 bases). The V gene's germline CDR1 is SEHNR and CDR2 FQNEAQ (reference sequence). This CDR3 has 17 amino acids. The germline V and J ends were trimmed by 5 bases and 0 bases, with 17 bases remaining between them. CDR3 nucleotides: TGTGCCAGCAGCCCTACCCGAATAGGGAGAGCCAAAAACATTCAGTACTTC. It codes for CASSPTRIGRAKNIQYF.

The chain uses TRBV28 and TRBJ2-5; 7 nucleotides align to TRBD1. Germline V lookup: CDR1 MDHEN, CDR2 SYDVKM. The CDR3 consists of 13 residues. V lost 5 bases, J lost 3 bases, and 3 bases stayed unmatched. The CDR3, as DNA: TGTGCCAGCAGTGATGACAGGGAAGAGACCCAGTACTTC. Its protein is CASSDDREETQYF.

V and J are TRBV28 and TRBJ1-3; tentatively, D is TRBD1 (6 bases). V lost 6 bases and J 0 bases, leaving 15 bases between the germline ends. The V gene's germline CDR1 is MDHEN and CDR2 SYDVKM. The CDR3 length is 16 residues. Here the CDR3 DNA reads TGTGCCAGCAGCGTGGGACATCACATCTCTGGAAACACCATATATTTT. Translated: CASSVGHHISGNTIYF. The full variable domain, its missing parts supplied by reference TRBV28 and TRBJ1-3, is DVKVTQSSRYLVKRTGEKVFLECVQDMDHENMFWYRQDPGLGLRLIYFSYDVKMKEKGDIPEGYSVSREKKERFSLILESASTNQTSMYLCASSVGHHISGNTIYFGEGSWLTVV.

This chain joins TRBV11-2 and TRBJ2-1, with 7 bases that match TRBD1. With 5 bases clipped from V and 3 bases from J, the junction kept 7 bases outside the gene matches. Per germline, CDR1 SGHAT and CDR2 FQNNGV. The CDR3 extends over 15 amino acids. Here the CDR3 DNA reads TGTGCCAGCAGCCTCCGGGCAGGGGGCTACAATGAGCAGTTCTTC. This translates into CASSLRAGGYNEQFF.